A single sample gave rise to the 22 T cell receptor beta chains below, sequenced in a study of T cell responses to AZD1222 COVID-19 vaccine. TCRdb's copy holds only in-frame clones and misses some; the assay was immunoSEQ multiplex PCR. This repertoire shows 70,000 to 95,000 clones, about 88% found once; its top ten account for approximately 5.2%. The sample in question was peripheral blood, obtained 28 days after the second AZD1222 dose. These receptors originate from an adult who received the AZD1222 COVID-19 vaccine.

The J gene is TRBJ2-2, the V gene TRBV14; D gene uncertain. CDR1 and CDR2 (germline): SGHDN, FVKESK. The germline V and J ends were trimmed by 1 base and 6 bases, with 9 bases remaining between them. There are 14 residues in the CDR3. The CDR3 DNA reads as TGTGCCAGCAGCCAAGCCTTCCGGGCCGGGGAGCTGTTTTTT. It is translated as CASSQAFRAGELFF.

The J gene is TRBJ2-2, the V gene TRBV12-5; D could derive from TRBD1 or TRBD2 (5 bases each). Germline lookup yields CDR1 LGHNT and CDR2 FRNRAP. V lost 5 bases and J lost 6, with 10 bases in between. The CDR3 covers 13 residues. The DNA of the CDR3 is TGTGCTAGTGGTCGGGGACCCGCCGGGGAGCTGTTTTTT. This translates into CASGRGPAGELFF.

The chain joins TRBV6-1 to TRBJ1-1; no definite D call. V dropped 0 bases and J dropped 6 bases, with 20 bases sitting between them. CDR1 and CDR2 from the germline V gene are MNHNS and SASEGT. This CDR3 is built from 17 residues. CDR3 region: CASSEAGSNRGNPEAFF. CDR3 DNA: TGTGCCAGCAGTGAAGCGGGGTCTAATCGGGGAAACCCTGAAGCTTTCTTT.

V usage is TRBV6-5 and J usage is TRBJ2-1, with 9 bases aligning to TRBD2. Looked up from germline, CDR1 is MNHEY and CDR2 is SVGAGI. V gave up 1 base and J gave up 5 bases; unmatched junction bases: 3. The CDR3 extends over 15 amino acids. The DNA of the CDR3 is TGTGCCAGCAGTTACTGGCGGGGGGGAAACAATGAGCAGTTCTTC. It yields the protein CASSYWRGGNNEQFF.

J is TRBJ2-7 and V is TRBV3-1 (or the pseudogene TRBV3-2), with TRBD2 matching over 11 bases. The CDR3 runs to 17 residues. Germline V gives CDR1 LGHDT, CDR2 YNNKEL (reference sequence). The trim removed 1 base at V and 2 bases at J, leaving 7 bases unmatched. This chain's CDR3 is CASSQVSSGGPTYEQYF. The CDR3 DNA is TGTGCCAGCAGCCAAGTTTCTAGCGGGGGGCCCACCTACGAGCAGTACTTC.

The rearrangement joins TRBV5-4 to TRBJ1-1, with TRBD1 identical over 9 bases. Germline CDR1 reads SGHNT; CDR2 reads YYREEE (reference sequence). There are 14 residues in the CDR3. V lost 4 bases, J lost 1 base, and 2 bases stayed unmatched. CDR3 in DNA: TGTGCCAGCAGCCGGGACAGGGAGAACACTGAAGCTTTCTTT. As protein: CASSRDRENTEAFF. Supplemented by reference TRBV5-4 and TRBJ1-1, the full variable domain reads ETGVTQSPTHLIKTRGQQVTLRCSSQSGHNTVSWYQQALGQGPQFIFQYYREEENGRGNFPPRFSGLQFPNYSSELNVNALELDDSALYLCASSRDRENTEAFFGQGTRLTVV.

The chain is built from TRBV11-2 and TRBJ1-1; TRBD1 agrees at 9 bases. Germline-derived CDR1 and CDR2 are SGHAT and FQNNGV. J lost 3 bases, V lost 5 bases, and 7 bases had no gene match. The CDR3 sequence is 15 residues long. The chain's CDR3 is CASSLTYRGHTEAFF. In DNA, the CDR3 is TGTGCCAGCAGCCTGACCTACAGGGGGCACACTGAAGCTTTCTTT.

Worth noting for this clone: At the DNA level, this CDR3 is encoded by other sequences in the same sample as well. V gene TRBV6-5 combines with J gene TRBJ1-6; D not certain. Per germline, CDR1 MNHEY and CDR2 SVGAGI. Trimming cost V 0 bases and J 7 bases, with 4 bases left between them. This CDR3 is 13 amino acids long. DNA for the CDR3: TGTGCCAGCAGTTACTCAGGGAATTCACCCCTCCACTTT. Amino acids: CASSYSGNSPLHF.

V usage is TRBV18 and J usage is TRBJ2-3; D remains unclear. Germline V gene lookup returns CDR1 KGHSH and CDR2 LQKENI. The CDR3 runs to 13 residues. The ends were cut back, 3 bases at V and 4 bases at J, with 8 bases in the middle. CDR3 in DNA: TGTGCCAGCTCACCGGGCAGTCCAGATACGCAGTATTTT. It yields the protein CASSPGSPDTQYF.

This clone came up once. The chain recombines TRBV18 with TRBJ2-2; 7 bases match TRBD2. This CDR3 is 15 amino acids long. The trim removed 3 bases at V and 2 bases at J, leaving 3 bases unmatched. Germline V CDR1 and CDR2: KGHSH, LQKENI. The CDR3 sequence is CASSPGLPNTGELFF. CDR3 nucleotide sequence: TGTGCCAGCTCACCGGGACTACCAAACACCGGGGAGCTGTTTTTT. Filled out from reference TRBV18 and TRBJ2-2, the complete variable domain reads NAGVMQNPRHLVRRRGQEARLRCSPMKGHSHVYWYRQLPEEGLKFMVYLQKENIIDESGMPKERFSAEFPKEGPSILRIQQVVRGDSAAYFCASSPGLPNTGELFFGEGSRLTVL.

This clone occurred a few times. V is TRBV15 and J is TRBJ1-5; the D gene is possibly TRBD1 (6 bases). The V end lost 5 bases, the J end lost 7 bases, and 21 bases lay between the germline ends. Germline V gene data show CDR1 as LNHNV and CDR2 as YYDKDF (reference sequence). CDR3 length: 16 residues. The CDR3 region is CATSLGRDTLGQPQHF. The CDR3 DNA reads as TGTGCCACCAGCCTAGGGAGGGACACCCTGGGGCAGCCCCAGCATTTT.

This clone was counted a single time. This rearrangement joins TRBV5-6 to TRBJ2-7; 7 nucleotides align to TRBD1. Trimming took 4 bases from V and 3 from J; bases not matched to a gene: 13. Germline-derived CDR1 and CDR2 are SGHDT and YYEEEE. The CDR3 extends over 16 amino acids. CDR3 sequence (DNA): TGTGCCAGCAGCATACAGGGGCGCCCACCCCACTACGAGCAGTACTTC. It yields the protein CASSIQGRPPHYEQYF.

V and J are TRBV7-8 and TRBJ2-7; 7 nucleotides agree with TRBD2. The V gene's germline CDR1 is SGHVS and CDR2 FQNEAQ. CDR3 length: 15 amino acids. V lost 5 bases, J lost 4 bases, and 11 bases stayed unmatched. As DNA, the CDR3 is TGTGCCAGCAGCGCTAGTGGGGAGGGGATATACGAGCAGTACTTC. This sequence encodes CASSASGEGIYEQYF.

The V gene is TRBV9, the J gene TRBJ1-4; no reliable D call. Germline CDR1 SGDLS, CDR2 YYNGEE. The CDR3 length is 16 residues. Trimming left V 3 bases short and J 0 bases short, with 12 bases between. Here the CDR3 DNA reads TGTGCCAGCAGCGCCCCACCGGGCTCAACTAATGAAAAACTGTTTTTT. Translated: CASSAPPGSTNEKLFF.

The chain joins TRBV5-1 to TRBJ1-2; 7 nucleotides agree with TRBD1. This CDR3 comprises 16 residues. CDR1 SGHRS and CDR2 YFSETQ come from the germline V gene. Trimming took 2 bases from V and 1 from J; bases not matched to a gene: 8. CDR3 sequence: CASSFGGTEINYGYTF. DNA of the CDR3: TGCGCCAGCAGCTTTGGAGGGACAGAAATTAACTATGGCTACACCTTC.

The V and J genes are TRBV28 and TRBJ1-5, with a tentative D call TRBD1 (6 bases). Deletions cut 3 bases from V and 2 bases from J, with 11 bases between. The CDR3 runs to 15 residues. From germline, CDR1 is MDHEN and CDR2 SYDVKM. The CDR3 nucleotides are TGTGCCAGCAGTTTCGTGGGGGCTCGCAATCAGCCCCAGCATTTT. Its protein product is CASSFVGARNQPQHF.

The V gene is TRBV6-5, the J gene TRBJ2-7; 7 bases are a match to TRBD2. This CDR3 has 12 residues. V lost 6 bases to trimming and J lost 6 bases; unmatched junction nucleotides: 5. The germline V gene has CDR1 MNHEY and CDR2 SVGAGI. The CDR3 DNA reads TGTGCCAGCAGATGGGGGGGTGGCGAGCAGTACTTC. Encoded protein: CASRWGGGEQYF.

The table lists this clone with a count of one. The chain has TRBV15 and TRBJ1-1, with a weak D call TRBD1 (5 bases). This CDR3 has 15 amino acids. V lost 1 base, J lost 7 bases, and 16 bases lay in between. Germline V CDR1 and CDR2: LNHNV, YYDKDF (reference sequence). Here the CDR3 reads CATSRARGRRSEAFF. The CDR3, as DNA: TGTGCCACCAGCAGAGCCCGGGGGAGGAGGAGTGAAGCTTTCTTT.

The rearrangement uses TRBV2 and TRBJ1-5, with 9 bases fitting TRBD1. V lost 4 bases, J lost 1 base, and 2 bases stayed unmatched. CDR1 is SNHLY, CDR2 FYNNEI, per germline. This CDR3 has 15 residues. CDR3 nucleotide sequence: TGTGCCAGCAGTGCGGGACAGGGAAGCAATCAGCCCCAGCATTTT. It translates to CASSAGQGSNQPQHF.

This sequence joins TRBV5-4 and TRBJ2-2; the D is unclear. Germline lookup yields CDR1 SGHNT and CDR2 YYREEE (reference sequence). Trimming removed 9 bases from V and 6 bases from J, with 9 bases in between. The CDR3 sequence is 11 residues long. The CDR3 DNA sequence: TGTGCCATTGCGAAAGCCGGGGAGCTGTTTTTT. Translated, it gives CAIAKAGELFF.

The rearrangement links TRBV2 to TRBJ2-1, with a tentative D call TRBD1 (6 bases). Trimming pared 5 bases from V and 3 bases from J, leaving 11 bases between. The germline CDR1 and CDR2 sequences are SNHLY and FYNNEI. The CDR3 consists of 14 residues. The CDR3: CASSSGAGYNEQFF. CDR3 nucleotide sequence: TGTGCCAGCAGTTCAGGGGCTGGCTACAATGAGCAGTTCTTC.

The rearrangement uses TRBV30 and TRBJ2-7; D perhaps matches TRBD2 (6 bases). The CDR3 spans 15 residues. V lost 0 bases and J lost 2, with 14 bases in between. CDR1 and CDR2 from the germline V gene are GTSNPN and SVGIG (reference sequence). In nucleotides, the CDR3 is TGTGCCTGGAGTGTGCGGGGCAACCCCGCCTACGAGCAGTACTTC. This sequence encodes CAWSVRGNPAYEQYF.